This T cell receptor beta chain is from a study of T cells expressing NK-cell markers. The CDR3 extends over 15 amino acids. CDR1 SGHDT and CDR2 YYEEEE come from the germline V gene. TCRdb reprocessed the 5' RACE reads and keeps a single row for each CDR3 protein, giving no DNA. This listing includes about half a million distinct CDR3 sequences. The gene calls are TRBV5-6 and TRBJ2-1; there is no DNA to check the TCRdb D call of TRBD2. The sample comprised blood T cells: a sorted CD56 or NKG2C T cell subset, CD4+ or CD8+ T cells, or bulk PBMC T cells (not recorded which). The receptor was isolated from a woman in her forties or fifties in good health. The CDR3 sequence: CASSLGLARNNEQFF.